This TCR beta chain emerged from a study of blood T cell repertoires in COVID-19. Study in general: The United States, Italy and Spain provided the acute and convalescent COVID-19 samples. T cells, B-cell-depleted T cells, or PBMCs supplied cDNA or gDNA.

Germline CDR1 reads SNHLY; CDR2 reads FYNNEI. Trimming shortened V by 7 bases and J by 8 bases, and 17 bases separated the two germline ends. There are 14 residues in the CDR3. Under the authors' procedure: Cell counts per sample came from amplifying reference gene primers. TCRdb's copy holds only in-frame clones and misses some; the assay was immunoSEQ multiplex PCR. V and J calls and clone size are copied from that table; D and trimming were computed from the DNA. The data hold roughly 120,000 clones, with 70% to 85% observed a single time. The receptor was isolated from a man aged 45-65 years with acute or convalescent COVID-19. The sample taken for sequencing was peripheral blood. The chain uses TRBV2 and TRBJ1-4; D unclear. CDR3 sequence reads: CASMPPWGDEKLFF. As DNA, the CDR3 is TGTGCCAGCATGCCCCCCTGGGGAGACGAAAAACTGTTTTTT.